The 21 T cell receptor beta chains presented below share a single source sample, sequenced in a study of HIV-infected patients and healthy controls. Each CDR3 protein gets one entry after TCRdb re-called the 5' RACE reads with MiXCR. The sample includes 60,000 to 70,000 distinct CDR3 sequences, less than 20% of them seen just once. Source material: CD4+ T cells from blood. The receptor source for this set is a human donor in good health.

This clonotype was seen only once. V gene TRBV4-1 combines with J gene TRBJ2-6; no clear D. CDR3 length: 16 residues. Germline CDR1 and CDR2: MGHRA and YSYEKL. The germline V and J ends were trimmed by 4 bases and 2 bases, with 12 bases remaining between them. As DNA, the CDR3 is TGCGCCAGCAGCCGCACACCTACACCTGGGGCCAACGTCCTGACTTTC. Amino acids: CASSRTPTPGANVLTF.

This chain joins TRBV12-3 or TRBV12-4 and TRBJ2-5; D call uncertain. V lost 1 base to trimming and J lost 3 bases, with 3 bases between them. This CDR3 contains 12 residues. The CDR3 DNA follows: TGTGCCAGCAGTTTAGGGAAAGAGACCCAGTACTTC. Translating it yields CASSLGKETQYF.

This clonotype was found a few times. The chain employs TRBV19 and TRBJ1-5; D gene unclear. Germline V lookup: CDR1 LNHDA, CDR2 SQIVND (reference sequence). CDR3 length: 16 amino acids. V shed 4 bases and J shed 0 bases, with 13 bases lying between them. This CDR3 reads CASSTPSTGSNQPQHF. DNA for the CDR3: TGTGCCAGTAGTACTCCATCGACTGGTAGCAATCAGCCCCAGCATTTT. Full variable domain (remainder filled in from reference TRBV19 and TRBJ1-5): DGGITQSPKYLFRKEGQNVTLSCEQNLNHDAMYWYRQDPGQGLRLIYYSQIVNDFQKGDIAEGYSVSREKKESFPLTVTSAQKNPTAFYLCASSTPSTGSNQPQHFGDGTRLSIL.

This clonotype has a count of ten or more. The gene calls are TRBV5-1 and TRBJ2-3; 8 nucleotides match TRBD1. The CDR3 runs to 15 residues. Trimming cost V 2 bases and J 3 bases; bases outside gene matches: 5. Germline V gene sequence: CDR1 SGHRS, CDR2 YFSETQ. CDR3 bases: TGCGCCAGCAGCTTCAGACAGGGGTTTACAGATACGCAGTATTTT. As protein: CASSFRQGFTDTQYF.

The chain carries TRBV4-1 and TRBJ2-6, with D unresolved. The CDR3 spans 18 residues. The germline gives CDR1 MGHRA, CDR2 YSYEKL. V was pared by 1 base and J by 0 bases, with 13 bases between. This CDR3 reads CASSQAPSHSSGANVLTF. The CDR3 DNA reads TGCGCCAGCAGCCAAGCTCCATCTCATTCCTCTGGGGCCAACGTCCTGACTTTC.

This clonotype was counted between two and nine times. The J gene is TRBJ1-2, the V gene TRBV20-1, with unresolved D. The V and J ends lost 4 bases and 4 bases respectively, with 7 bases between them. Germline lookup yields CDR1 DFQATT and CDR2 SNEGSKA (reference sequence). This CDR3 contains 11 residues. Here the CDR3 reads CSAMISYGYTF. The CDR3 bases are TGCAGTGCTATGATAAGCTATGGCTACACCTTC.

This clonotype was counted a few times. The V call is TRBV29-1, the J call TRBJ2-7, with D unresolved. Trimming took off 4 bases at V and 2 bases at J, with 18 bases between the two ends. CDR1 is SQVTM and CDR2 is ANQGSEA in the germline V gene. This CDR3 region has 15 residues. The CDR3 bases are TGCAGCGTTGTCTCGGTCCTCGGAAAGGCCTACGAGCAGTACTTC. Encoded protein: CSVVSVLGKAYEQYF.

In this sample, this clonotype is medium-sized. The V call is TRBV29-1, the J call TRBJ1-1; TRBD1 aligns across 7 bases. V dropped 5 bases and J dropped 2; count of bases not matched to a gene: 5. This CDR3 region has 13 residues. Germline lookup yields CDR1 SQVTM and CDR2 ANQGSEA. The CDR3 loop reads CSVSRQGNTEAFF. As DNA, the CDR3 is TGCAGCGTTAGTCGACAGGGTAACACTGAAGCTTTCTTT. The whole variable domain, filled in from reference TRBV29-1 and TRBJ1-1, reads SAVISQKPSRDICQRGTSLTIQCQVDSQVTMMFWYRQQPGQSLTLIATANQGSEATYESGFVIDKFPISRPNLTFSTLTVSNMSPEDSSIYLCSVSRQGNTEAFFGQGTRLTVV.

J is TRBJ2-7 and V is TRBV6-1; D possibly uses TRBD1 or TRBD2 (5 bases each). This CDR3 comprises 14 residues. Trimming removed 4 bases at V and 0 bases at J, with 10 bases between. Germline V gene data show CDR1 as MNHNS and CDR2 as SASEGT. The CDR3 region is CASSGDPSSYEQYF. DNA of the CDR3: TGTGCCAGCAGTGGGGACCCAAGCTCCTACGAGCAGTACTTC.

The chain has TRBV6-2 or TRBV6-3 and TRBJ2-7; 9 nucleotides align to TRBD2. The ends lost 5 bases at V and 2 bases at J; junction bases unmatched: 13. The CDR3 runs to 17 residues. Germline V gene lookup returns CDR1 MNHEY and CDR2 SVGEGT. The CDR3 coding sequence is TGTGCCAGCAGTGGATTCAATAGCGGGGGCTTACCCTACGAGCAGTACTTC. Amino acid sequence: CASSGFNSGGLPYEQYF.

The sample holds a few counts of this clonotype. This chain uses TRBV7-9 with TRBJ2-3; 8 bases match TRBD1. The length of the CDR3 is 14 residues. The J segment lost 3 bases and the V segment lost 3 bases, leaving 2 bases of the junction unmatched. Germline V lookup: CDR1 SEHNR, CDR2 FQNEAQ (reference sequence). The CDR3 loop reads CASSFGQGTDTQYF. DNA for the CDR3: TGTGCCAGCAGCTTTGGACAGGGAACAGATACGCAGTATTTT.

This clonotype is medium-sized. The chain couples TRBV4-1 to TRBJ1-1; possible D gene TRBD1, 6 bases. V lost 0 bases, J lost 8 bases, and 25 bases lay in between. The length of the CDR3 is 18 residues. CDR1 and CDR2 from the germline V gene are MGHRA and YSYEKL. The CDR3 here is CASSQDLFGLAGTGEAFF. The CDR3 nucleotides are TGCGCCAGCAGCCAAGATCTTTTTGGGTTGGCGGGAACAGGGGAAGCTTTCTTT.

This clonotype came up a few times. The genes are TRBV18 and TRBJ2-1; 12 bases line up with TRBD2. This CDR3 contains 14 residues. Trimming cost V 6 bases and J 5 bases; bases outside gene matches: 2. Germline lookup yields CDR1 KGHSH and CDR2 LQKENI. The DNA of the CDR3 is TGTGCCAGCTCGGGACTAGCGGGCGACAATGAGCAGTTCTTC. This gives the protein CASSGLAGDNEQFF. The full variable domain, with the rest looked up from reference TRBV18 and TRBJ2-1, is NAGVMQNPRHLVRRRGQEARLRCSPMKGHSHVYWYRQLPEEGLKFMVYLQKENIIDESGMPKERFSAEFPKEGPSILRIQQVVRGDSAAYFCASSGLAGDNEQFFGPGTRLTVL.

The chain carries TRBV10-3 and TRBJ1-5, with no clear D. The CDR3 totals 14 residues. Germline-derived CDR1 and CDR2 are ENHRY and SYGVKD. V lost 0 bases and J 7 bases, leaving 10 bases between the germline ends. This chain's CDR3 is CAISESAEGQPQHF. The CDR3 nucleotides are TGTGCCATCAGTGAGTCCGCCGAGGGCCAGCCCCAGCATTTT.

This clonotype was seen more than once but under ten times. The chain combines TRBV5-1 with TRBJ2-5; tentative D call: TRBD1 (9 bases). The length of the CDR3 is 16 residues. Germline V CDR1 and CDR2: SGHRS, YFSETQ. Trimming shortened V by 0 bases and J by 11 bases, and 23 bases separated the two germline ends. CDR3 loop: CASSLDTGGLAGQQYF. The CDR3 region has the DNA TGCGCCAGCAGCTTGGATACAGGGGGCTTAGCGGGACAACAGTACTTC.

This clonotype came up many times. V is TRBV6-5 and J is TRBJ1-1; tentative D call: TRBD1 (6 bases). The length of the CDR3 is 14 residues. The germline V gene encodes CDR1 MNHEY and CDR2 SVGAGI. The V end was cut by 4 bases, the J end by 4 bases, with 13 bases between. Here the CDR3 reads CASSSAGVVTEAFF. CDR3 DNA sequence: TGTGCCAGCAGTTCCGCAGGGGTTGTCACTGAAGCTTTCTTT.

This sequence joins TRBV2 and TRBJ2-1; D gene unclear. V was shortened by 7 bases and J by 5 bases, with 18 bases between the two germline ends. CDR3 size: 15 residues. CDR1 is SNHLY and CDR2 is FYNNEI in the germline V gene. CDR3 in DNA: TGTGCCAGCACCAAGGAGAGTTTATTGGACAATGAGCAGTTCTTC. It translates to CASTKESLLDNEQFF.

The chain recombines TRBV5-5 with TRBJ2-3; D uncertain. CDR3 length: 13 residues. Trimming pared 3 bases from V and 0 bases from J, leaving 5 bases between. The germline gives CDR1 SGHKS, CDR2 YYEKEE (reference sequence). CDR3 in DNA: TGTGCCAGCAGCTCAATTAGCACAGATACGCAGTATTTT. As protein: CASSSISTDTQYF.

J is TRBJ2-1 and V is TRBV12-3 or TRBV12-4; TRBD2 agrees at 7 bases. The ends lost 3 bases at V and 0 bases at J; junction bases unmatched: 8. The CDR3 totals 17 residues. CDR3: CASSFSSGGSSYNEQFF. Written as DNA, the CDR3 is TGTGCCAGCAGTTTCTCTTCCGGCGGGAGCTCCTACAATGAGCAGTTCTTC.

J is TRBJ1-3 and V is TRBV6-5; perhaps TRBD1 as D (6 bases). Germline-derived CDR1 and CDR2 are MNHEY and SVGAGI. CDR3 length equals 16 residues. V gave up 2 bases and J gave up 3 bases, with 14 bases separating them. Here the CDR3 reads CASSYTPTGNGNTIYF. CDR3 coding DNA: TGTGCCAGCAGTTACACCCCGACAGGCAATGGAAACACCATATATTTT.

The sample holds many counts of this clonotype. V usage is TRBV12-5 and J usage is TRBJ2-3; 9 nucleotides line up with TRBD2. The germline V gene encodes CDR1 LGHNT and CDR2 FRNRAP. V lost 8 bases, J lost 3 bases, and 3 bases stayed unmatched. The CDR3 runs to 13 residues. The chain's CDR3 is CASRREGTDTQYF. CDR3 DNA sequence: TGTGCTAGTAGGCGGGAGGGGACAGATACGCAGTATTTT. Variable domain in full (rest from reference TRBV12-5 and TRBJ2-3): DARVTQTPRHKVTEMGQEVTMRCQPILGHNTVFWYRQTMMQGLELLAYFRNRAPLDDSGMPKDRFSAEMPDATLATLKIQPSEPRDSAVYFCASRREGTDTQYFGPGTRLTVL.